This entry is about one TCR beta chain. The antigen remains unidentified. Time point reported: cycle 4 day 1 (C4D1), after more than 5 weeks of nivolumab. All trial patients relapsed after autologous stem cell transplantation. Best responses were complete response, partial response or progressive disease. The data belong to a study of PD-1 blockade in classical Hodgkin lymphoma. This CDR3 has 13 amino acids. In germline, CDR1 is LNHDA, CDR2 SQIVND (reference sequence). Trimming took 3 bases from V and 4 from J, leaving 10 bases between them. General study points: Why repertoires differed is undefined; disease activity or prior therapy possibly contributed. Individuals initiating nivolumab under 1 year after ASCT were excluded. By cycle point C4D1, TCR diversity had risen significantly in CD4+ cells (but not CD8+ cells).

The data were produced by immunoSEQ multiplex PCR, yet TCRdb's version contains in-frame clones alone and is incomplete. The top ten hold approximately 6.9% of the sample, which has some 52,000 clones, roughly nine tenths seen once. The V call is TRBV19, the J call TRBJ2-7; D remains ambiguous. The sequenced sample was peripheral blood mononuclear cells (PBMCs), obtained before the fourth cycle of nivolumab. This clonotype was obtained from a human donor with classical Hodgkin lymphoma. CDR3 residues: CASSILDGYEQYF. In DNA, the CDR3 is TGTGCCAGTAGTATTTTGGATGGATACGAGCAGTACTTC.